One sample yielded the 5 T cell receptor beta chains listed below, sequenced in a study of PD-L1 blockade in urothelial cancer. Noted time point: pretreatment peripheral blood. Only in-frame clones appear in the TCRdb table, and some are missing; sequencing was by immunoSEQ multiplex PCR. The repertoire holds tens of thousands of clones, 84% seen once, with approximately 2% in the top ten. Sequenced material: PBMCs, taken around atezolizumab (anti-PD-L1) treatment. These receptors were obtained from a man aged 60 to 75 with urothelial cancer.

V and J are TRBV30 and TRBJ1-5; D might be TRBD1 (5 bases). Per germline, CDR1 GTSNPN and CDR2 SVGIG (reference sequence). Trimming took 2 bases from V and 1 from J, leaving 12 bases between them. The CDR3 runs 15 residues. The CDR3 DNA reads TGTGCCTGGAGTACAGGAGTTTTGAGCAATCAGCCCCAGCATTTT. Translating it yields CAWSTGVLSNQPQHF.

The chain joins TRBV7-3 to TRBJ2-5; D is possibly TRBD1 (6 bases). The CDR3 is 14 residues long. V lost 6 bases and J lost 0, with 11 bases in between. The germline V gene encodes CDR1 SGHTA and CDR2 FQGTGA. CDR3 in DNA: TGTGCCAGCAGTAATACAGGGAACCAAGAGACCCAGTACTTC. As protein: CASSNTGNQETQYF.

The CDR3 DNA follows: TGTGCCAGCAGCGACGGGACTAGCGGGGCAGATACGCAGTATTTT. Its translation is CASSDGTSGADTQYF. V usage is TRBV11-1 and J usage is TRBJ2-3, with TRBD2 matching 13 bases. This CDR3 contains 15 residues. Unmatched junction bases numbered 3, after V lost 5 bases and J lost 4 bases. CDR1 and CDR2 from the germline V gene are SGHAT and FQDESV (reference sequence).

The chain uses TRBV21-1 and TRBJ2-1; the table names TRBD2, a call not compared with the DNA. TRBV21-1 is marked as a pseudogene. The CDR3 covers 19 residues. Here the CDR3 reads CASSFPGLAGNPSYNEQFF. The CDR3 nucleotides are TGTGCCAGCAGCTTCCCGGGACTAGCGGGGAACCCTTCGTACAATGAGCAGTTCTTC.

V gene TRBV11-3 combines with J gene TRBJ2-1; 10 nucleotides match TRBD2. This CDR3 is 14 amino acids long. The V and J ends lost 5 bases and 5 bases, in that order; junction bases with no gene match: 3. The germline V gene encodes CDR1 SGHNT and CDR2 YENEEA. The CDR3 DNA reads as TGTGCCAGCAGCAGGACTAGCGGAAACAATGAGCAGTTCTTC. Encoded protein: CASSRTSGNNEQFF.